What follows are 3 T cell receptor beta chains derived from one specimen sequenced in a study of IL-17A CD8 T cells in psoriatic arthritis synovium. Magnetically isolated CD3+ T cells were stimulated approximately 1.6 hours with PMA and ionomycin, then labeled by IL-17A and IFNgamma cytokine secretion assays. Synovial fluid effusions were aspirated from actively inflamed joints of psoriatic arthritis patients. Library construction relied on the immunoSEQ multiplex PCR assay. The immuneACCESS repertoire file appears here via TCRdb, limited to in-frame rearrangements. These files lack a portion of the clones; in checked studies, under half of the deficit traces to unresolved V genes, and the cause of the others is not known. Here the sample has around 500 clones; roughly 80% occur a single time. The leading ten clones occupy over 12% of the sample. The sequenced material came from IL-17A+ (IFN-gamma+/-) memory CD8+ T cells from synovial fluid. The cell subset or site tag for this specimen amounts to: IL-17A+IFNgamma+/- memory CD8+ (Tc17) cells. These TCRs come from a human donor with psoriatic arthritis.

This rearrangement joins TRBV2 to TRBJ1-2; the D gene is possibly TRBD1 (5 bases). The CDR3 consists of 11 residues. The V end was cut by 10 bases, the J end by 4 bases, with 10 bases between. Germline V gene lookup returns CDR1 SNHLY and CDR2 FYNNEI. The CDR3 DNA reads as TGTGCCAACAGGCTGGTCTATGGCTACACCTTC. This sequence encodes CANRLVYGYTF.

The CDR3 coding sequence is TGTGCCAGCAGCTTGGGCGGGGCCAACGTCCTGACTTTC. Protein product: CASSLGGANVLTF. The J gene is TRBJ2-6, the V gene TRBV11-2; D unclear. The CDR3 contains 13 residues. Per the germline V gene, CDR1 is SGHAT and CDR2 is FQNNGV. V lost 3 bases and J 4 bases, leaving 4 bases between the germline ends. Based on the CDR3 plus reference TRBV11-2 and TRBJ2-6, the full variable domain is EAGVAQSPRYKIIEKRQSVAFWCNPISGHATLYWYQQILGQGPKLLIQFQNNGVVDDSQLPKDRFSAERLKGVDSTLKIQPAKLEDSAVYLCASSLGGANVLTFGAGSRLTVL.

CDR3 loop: CASTPRDRGYNEQFF. CDR3 nucleotides: TGTGCCAGCACCCCTCGGGACAGGGGCTACAATGAGCAGTTCTTC. The chain uses TRBV11-2 and TRBJ2-1; 10 bases match TRBD1. This CDR3 has 15 residues. Germline V CDR1 and CDR2: SGHAT, FQNNGV. The V segment lost 7 bases and the J segment 3 bases; nucleotides outside the gene matches: 6.